A selection of T cell receptor beta chains follows, all from one sample in a study of spatial heterogeneity in lung cancer. One entry per CDR3 protein results from TCRdb running MiXCR on the 5' RACE reads. The data show about 38,000 distinct CDR3 sequences, around 7.5% seen once. The specimen was PBMCs, collected at surgery. These receptors originate from a male donor with early-stage non-small cell lung cancer. Each CDR3 is given with its conserved first and last residue. The order of the fields is CDR3 length, J gene, V gene, clone size, D gene, CDR3 DNA, CDR3 protein. The D gene is left open where the match is weak. Clone size appears in some rows only: once, few, many, or a class for an expanded clone.

length: 15
J: TRBJ1-4
V: TRBV4-3
size: many
D: .
DNA: TGCGCCAGCAGCCAAGATTTAAAGGAAAATGAAAAACTGTTTTTT
CDR3: CASSQDLKENEKLFF

length: 14
J: TRBJ1-6
V: TRBV12-3/TRBV12-4
size: few
D: .
DNA: TGTGCCAGCAGTCTGCTGAGGGGCCATTCACCCCTCCACTTT
CDR3: CASSLLRGHSPLHF

length: 15
J: TRBJ2-1
V: TRBV18
size: few
D: .
DNA: TGTGCCAGCTCCCCAAGCTCCGGGAACTCCAATGAGCAGTTCTTC
CDR3: CASSPSSGNSNEQFF

length: 17
J: TRBJ1-5
V: TRBV4-1
size: many
D: .
DNA: TGCGCCAGCAGCCAAGATATTGCCCCATTTAACGATCAGCCCCAGCATTTT
CDR3: CASSQDIAPFNDQPQHF

length: 13
J: TRBJ2-1
V: TRBV20-1
size: .
D: .
DNA: TGCAGTGCTAGAGGACAGATCTACAATGAGCAGTTCTTC
CDR3: CSARGQIYNEQFF

length: 13
J: TRBJ2-3
V: TRBV6-2/TRBV6-3
size: many
D: .
DNA: TGTGCCAGCGGAGGGGGTAGTCCAGATACGCAGTATTTT
CDR3: CASGGGSPDTQYF

length: 13
J: TRBJ2-7
V: TRBV6-2/TRBV6-3
size: many
D: TRBD1
DNA: TGTGCCAGCAGTTACTCTGGGACAGTCAAAACAGACTTC
CDR3: CASSYSGTVKTDF

length: 14
J: TRBJ2-7
V: TRBV11-2
size: few
D: TRBD1
DNA: TGTGCCAGCAGCGCCGGGGACAGTTACTACGAGCAGTACTTC
CDR3: CASSAGDSYYEQYF

length: 14
J: TRBJ2-1
V: TRBV12-3/TRBV12-4
size: few
D: TRBD2
DNA: TGTGCCAGCTCCCTAGCGGGCCGGGGTAGTGAGCAGTTCTTC
CDR3: CASSLAGRGSEQFF

length: 14
J: TRBJ1-2
V: TRBV7-2
size: many
D: .
DNA: TGTGCCAGCAGCCGGGGGTACCTCAACTATGGCTACACCTTC
CDR3: CASSRGYLNYGYTF

length: 11
J: TRBJ2-7
V: TRBV29-1
size: few
D: .
DNA: TGCAGCGTGGAAGAATCTTACGAGCAGTACTTC
CDR3: CSVEESYEQYF

length: 15
J: TRBJ1-3
V: TRBV2
size: .
D: .
DNA: TGTGCCAGCAGTAATGGAGGGTGGACTGGAAACACCATATATTTT
CDR3: CASSNGGWTGNTIYF

length: 13
J: TRBJ1-2
V: TRBV19
size: few
D: .
DNA: TGTGCCAGTATCCCGGGGAGTAACTATGGCTACACCTTC
CDR3: CASIPGSNYGYTF

length: 14
J: TRBJ1-3
V: TRBV18
size: .
D: .
DNA: TGTGCCAGCTCACCGGCAGGGGCCAGAAACACCATATATTTT
CDR3: CASSPAGARNTIYF

length: 13
J: TRBJ1-2
V: TRBV6-1
size: many
D: .
DNA: TGTGCCAGCAGTGATGCCACTAACTATGGCTACACCTTC
CDR3: CASSDATNYGYTF

length: 14
J: TRBJ1-6
V: TRBV3-1
size: many
D: .
DNA: TGTGCCAGCAGCCAAGTATTGGATAATTCACCCCTCCACTTT
CDR3: CASSQVLDNSPLHF

length: 14
J: TRBJ1-1
V: TRBV6-5
size: many
D: .
DNA: TGTGCCAGCAGGGATCCCAACAAGAACACTGAAGCTTTCTTT
CDR3: CASRDPNKNTEAFF

length: 14
J: TRBJ2-2
V: TRBV14
size: few
D: .
DNA: TGTGCCAGCAGCCAGCTCCGGAACACCGGGGAGCTGTTTTTT
CDR3: CASSQLRNTGELFF

length: 14
J: TRBJ2-3
V: TRBV9
size: many
D: .
DNA: TGTGCCAGCAGCGAGGCCGGTTTCACAGATACGCAGTATTTT
CDR3: CASSEAGFTDTQYF

length: 11
J: TRBJ1-2
V: TRBV29-1
size: many
D: TRBD1
DNA: TGCAGCGTTAACAGGGGTAAAGGCTACACCTTC
CDR3: CSVNRGKGYTF

length: 15
J: TRBJ1-4
V: TRBV19
size: .
D: .
DNA: TGTGCCAGTAGTATTGGCGGGATAAAAGGAGAAAAACTGTTTTTT
CDR3: CASSIGGIKGEKLFF

length: 12
J: TRBJ1-1
V: TRBV30
size: .
D: .
DNA: TGTGCCTGGAGTGAGGTGAACAGTGAAGCTTTCTTT
CDR3: CAWSEVNSEAFF

length: 13
J: TRBJ2-5
V: TRBV20-1
size: many
D: TRBD1
DNA: TGCAGTGCTGGAGACAGGGGACGAGAGACCCAGTACTTC
CDR3: CSAGDRGRETQYF

length: 12
J: TRBJ1-5
V: TRBV11-2
size: .
D: .
DNA: TGTGCCAGCAGCAAGAGCAATCAGCCCCAGCATTTT
CDR3: CASSKSNQPQHF

length: 16
J: TRBJ2-2
V: TRBV5-5
size: .
D: TRBD1
DNA: TGTGCCAGCAGCTTCGGGTCGGGACAGGTCGGCGGGGAGCTGTTTTTT
CDR3: CASSFGSGQVGGELFF

length: 15
J: TRBJ1-1
V: TRBV12-5
size: many
D: .
DNA: TGTGCTAGTGGTTACCGTACAGGGCCCCGGACTGAAGCTTTCTTT
CDR3: CASGYRTGPRTEAFF

length: 15
J: TRBJ2-7
V: TRBV6-2/TRBV6-3
size: many
D: TRBD1
DNA: TGTGCCAGCAGAAGGCCGGGACAGGGGACATACGAGCAGTACTTC
CDR3: CASRRPGQGTYEQYF

length: 13
J: TRBJ2-1
V: TRBV9
size: many
D: .
DNA: TGTGCCAGCAGCGTAAGGGGTAGGAATGAGCAGTTCTTC
CDR3: CASSVRGRNEQFF

length: 16
J: TRBJ1-6
V: TRBV5-4
size: few
D: .
DNA: TGTGCCAGCAGCTTGGACGCATCATCCTATAATTCACCCCTCCACTTT
CDR3: CASSLDASSYNSPLHF

length: 15
J: TRBJ2-1
V: TRBV12-3/TRBV12-4
size: few
D: .
DNA: TGTGCCAGCAGTTTGAGGGGGGGCTCCTACAATGAGCAGTTCTTC
CDR3: CASSLRGGSYNEQFF

length: 13
J: TRBJ1-2
V: TRBV6-5
size: few
D: TRBD1
DNA: TGTGCCACCAGACAGGGCTCGAACTATGGCTACACCTTC
CDR3: CATRQGSNYGYTF

length: 15
J: TRBJ2-7
V: TRBV7-3
size: many
D: .
DNA: TGTGCCAGCAGCACATCTACGGGGACCCTCGCCGAGCAGTACTTC
CDR3: CASSTSTGTLAEQYF

length: 19
J: TRBJ2-3
V: TRBV18
size: .
D: TRBD2
DNA: TGTGCCAGCTCACCCGTCCCGGGACTAGCGGGGGGGCCGCCAGATACGCAGTATTTT
CDR3: CASSPVPGLAGGPPDTQYF

length: 15
J: TRBJ1-1
V: TRBV10-3
size: many
D: .
DNA: TGTGCCATCAGTGACCATAACAGAATGAACACTGAAGCTTTCTTT
CDR3: CAISDHNRMNTEAFF

length: 16
J: TRBJ2-2
V: TRBV20-1
size: few
D: TRBD2
DNA: TGCAGTGCTAGACAAACTAGCGGGAGGGCCCCCGGGGAGCTGTTTTTT
CDR3: CSARQTSGRAPGELFF

length: 13
J: TRBJ2-5
V: TRBV7-2
size: .
D: .
DNA: TGTGCCAGCAGCTTCCCCGGGCGGGAGACCCAGTACTTC
CDR3: CASSFPGRETQYF

length: 14
J: TRBJ1-1
V: TRBV6-5
size: many
D: .
DNA: TGTGCCAGCAGTTACTCGTTCGGGGATGGTGAAGCTTTCTTT
CDR3: CASSYSFGDGEAFF

length: 15
J: TRBJ2-5
V: TRBV9
size: many
D: .
DNA: TGTGCCAGCAGCGCTAGACACTCCCGGGAGGAGACCCAGTACTTC
CDR3: CASSARHSREETQYF

length: 15
J: TRBJ2-7
V: TRBV7-3
size: .
D: TRBD2
DNA: TGTGCCAGCACCGTTGAGCGGGGGGAGTCCTACGAGCAGTACTTC
CDR3: CASTVERGESYEQYF

length: 13
J: TRBJ2-6
V: TRBV29-1
size: .
D: .
DNA: TGCAGCGTTGAAGGTTCTGGGGCCAACGTCCTGACTTTC
CDR3: CSVEGSGANVLTF

length: 15
J: TRBJ1-5
V: TRBV6-1
size: .
D: .
DNA: TGTGCCAGCAGTGAAATGGGGGGCATGTATCAGCCCCAGCATTTT
CDR3: CASSEMGGMYQPQHF

length: 15
J: TRBJ1-1
V: TRBV25-1
size: .
D: .
DNA: TGTGCCAGCAGTGAATGGGGACGGATGAACACTGAAGCTTTCTTT
CDR3: CASSEWGRMNTEAFF

length: 16
J: TRBJ2-1
V: TRBV7-8
size: few
D: TRBD2
DNA: TGTGCCAGCAGCTTCTCCGGGACTAGCGGGAGCCATGAGCAGTTCTTC
CDR3: CASSFSGTSGSHEQFF

length: 17
J: TRBJ1-5
V: TRBV7-9
size: many
D: .
DNA: TGTGCCAGCAGCTTAGCTATGACAGAAGGAAGCAATCAGCCCCAGCATTTT
CDR3: CASSLAMTEGSNQPQHF